This T cell receptor (beta chain) was sequenced during a study of blood T cell repertoires in COVID-19. Study-level information: Some COVID-19 samples were acute and others convalescent; all came from the United States, Italy and Spain. T cells, B-cell-depleted T cells, or PBMCs supplied cDNA or gDNA.

The CDR3 loop spans 15 amino acids. Trimming removed 6 bases at V and 2 bases at J, with 16 bases between. Per germline, CDR1 KGHSH and CDR2 LQKENI. This clone has a handful of counts. Assay: immunoSEQ multiplex PCR; the TCRdb copy retains only in-frame clones and omits some. The sample has about 140,000 clones, around nine tenths seen once. Input material: peripheral blood. This chain connects TRBV18 to TRBJ1-2, with D tentatively TRBD1 (6 bases). The source of this sequence is a man in his 60s with active or convalescent COVID-19. The CDR3 spells CASSRVGGHNYGYTF. CDR3 nucleotides: TGTGCCAGCTCCCGGGTCGGGGGGCACAACTATGGCTACACCTTC.